The source of this TCR beta chain is a study of Graves' ophthalmopathy and Graves' hyperthyroidism. Study-level findings and limits: Ophthalmopathy was separated from stable hyperthyroidism by a 13-signature model with 87.88% sensitivity and over 75% specificity.

This clonotype was counted at least ten times. What it binds is unknown. The authors diagnosed from clinical symptoms, serum thyroxine, TRAb, thyroid ultrasound and orbital computed tomography. Isolation of PBMCs was performed using about 9.9 ml of fresh peripheral blood. The TCR beta CDR3 regions underwent amplification from RNA transcripts. First-round RT-PCR employed HTBI primers, with a second-round multiplex PCR after it. MiXCR, run by TCRdb on the multiplex PCR reads, gives a single entry per CDR3 protein. Among about 370,000 distinct CDR3 sequences listed, 17% were seen once. Germline CDR1 and CDR2: WSHSY and SAAADI. J was trimmed by 2 bases and V by 6 bases; bases with no gene match: 5. This CDR3 has 16 amino acids.

V and J are TRBV10-2 and TRBJ1-5; TRBD1 aligns across 12 bases. Specimen: peripheral blood. The receptor was derived from an adult woman with stable Graves' hyperthyroidism. CDR3 sequence reads: CASSGTGGSGNQPQHF. As DNA, the CDR3 is TGCGCCAGCAGCGGGACAGGGGGCAGTGGCAATCAGCCCCAGCATTTT.